These T cell receptor beta chains were read from a single sample in a study of cytomegalovirus exposure and HLA in healthy donors. Sequencing used immunoSEQ multiplex PCR; TCRdb keeps in-frame clones, though not all of them. The data hold some 200,000 clones, with approximately 70% observed a single time. Material: PBMCs. The receptor set was obtained from a man aged 40-49 years in good health and CMV-seropositive. Each CDR3 is given with its conserved first and last residue. The order of the fields is V gene, J gene, clone size, D gene, CDR3 protein, CDR3 DNA. A D gene is named only where the DNA matches it firmly. Rows may omit the clone size; those that give it use once, few, many or a size class.

V: TRBV15
J: TRBJ1-3
size: -
D: -
CDR3: CATSRPDREENTIYF
DNA: TGTGCCACCAGCAGACCCGACAGAGAAGAAAACACCATATATTTT

V: TRBV5-5
J: TRBJ1-5
size: -
D: -
CDR3: CASSLERGSQPQHF
DNA: TGTGCCAGCAGCTTGGAGAGGGGGTCTCAGCCCCAGCATTTT

V: TRBV18
J: TRBJ1-6
size: -
D: -
CDR3: CASSPLGGSGESGSPLHF
DNA: TGTGCCAGCTCACCCCTAGGTGGATCAGGGGAATCGGGGTCACCCCTCCACTTT

V: TRBV6-1
J: TRBJ2-3
size: -
D: -
CDR3: CASSEGGGATDTQYF
DNA: TGTGCCAGCAGTGAAGGAGGAGGGGCGACAGATACGCAGTATTTT

V: TRBV7-9
J: TRBJ2-1
size: -
D: TRBD2
CDR3: CSSSLGLAGGRSYNEQFF
DNA: TGTTCCAGCAGCTTGGGACTAGCGGGGGGGCGTTCCTACAATGAGCAGTTCTTC

V: TRBV5-4
J: TRBJ1-1
size: -
D: -
CDR3: CASSLNRNTEAFF
DNA: TGTGCCAGCAGCTTGAACAGGAACACTGAAGCTTTCTTT

V: TRBV7-9
J: TRBJ1-6
size: -
D: TRBD1
CDR3: CASSPTTGGKSPLHF
DNA: TGTGCCAGCAGCCCCACGACAGGGGGCAAATCACCCCTCCACTTT

V: TRBV27
J: TRBJ2-2
size: once
D: -
CDR3: CASSFRAPYSAGELFF
DNA: TGTGCCAGCAGTTTTCGGGCCCCTTATAGCGCCGGGGAGCTGTTTTTT

V: TRBV27
J: TRBJ1-2
size: -
D: TRBD1
CDR3: CASSYGQGVFGYTF
DNA: TGTGCCAGCAGTTATGGACAGGGCGTATTTGGCTACACCTTC

V: TRBV10-3
J: TRBJ2-6
size: -
D: -
CDR3: CAISEGDRPSGANVLTF
DNA: TGTGCCATCAGTGAGGGAGACAGGCCCTCTGGGGCCAACGTCCTGACTTTC

V: TRBV14
J: TRBJ1-1
size: -
D: -
CDR3: CASSPGTEAFF
DNA: TGTGCCAGCAGCCCAGGGACTGAAGCTTTCTTT

V: TRBV5-6
J: TRBJ2-7
size: -
D: -
CDR3: CASSLNHYEQYF
DNA: TGTGCCAGCAGCTTGAATCATTACGAGCAGTACTTC

V: TRBV5-1
J: TRBJ2-7
size: few
D: -
CDR3: CASSLDQASYEQYF
DNA: TGCGCCAGCAGCTTGGATCAGGCCTCCTACGAGCAGTACTTC

V: TRBV21-1
J: TRBJ2-3
size: -
D: -
CDR3: CASLSGRITDTQYF
DNA: TGTGCCAGCCTTAGCGGCAGGATCACAGATACGCAGTATTTT

V: TRBV30
J: TRBJ1-2
size: -
D: -
CDR3: CAWSCGHGYTF
DNA: TGTGCCTGGAGTTGTGGCCATGGCTACACCTTC

V: TRBV10-3
J: TRBJ2-7
size: -
D: -
CDR3: CAVRPQVTSYEQYF
DNA: TGTGCCGTCAGGCCACAGGTAACATCCTACGAGCAGTACTTC

V: TRBV4-1
J: TRBJ2-3
size: once
D: -
CDR3: CASSQEEGKADTQYF
DNA: TGCGCCAGCAGCCAAGAAGAGGGTAAGGCAGATACGCAGTATTTT

V: TRBV11-2
J: TRBJ1-6
size: -
D: -
CDR3: CASSPRQYSPLHF
DNA: TGTGCCAGCAGCCCGCGACAGTATTCACCCCTCCACTTT

V: TRBV28
J: TRBJ2-6
size: -
D: TRBD1
CDR3: CASSAPGQGVMGANVLTF
DNA: TGTGCCAGCAGTGCACCGGGACAGGGGGTTATGGGGGCCAACGTCCTGACTTTC

V: TRBV6-1
J: TRBJ2-7
size: -
D: TRBD1
CDR3: CASSPPGQGGEQYF
DNA: TGTGCCAGCAGTCCCCCGGGACAGGGCGGCGAGCAGTACTTC

V: TRBV5-4
J: TRBJ1-2
size: -
D: TRBD1
CDR3: CASSLEVGGITNYGYTF
DNA: TGTGCCAGCAGCTTGGAGGTAGGGGGCATCACGAACTATGGCTACACCTTC

V: TRBV7-3
J: TRBJ2-3
size: few
D: TRBD1
CDR3: CASSSRRDRGLHYNTDTQYF
DNA: TGTGCCAGCAGCTCCCGCCGGGACAGGGGTCTTCATTATAACACAGATACGCAGTATTTT

V: TRBV5-4
J: TRBJ2-5
size: -
D: -
CDR3: CASSSRGGLETQYF
DNA: TGTGCCAGCAGCTCTCGAGGAGGACTAGAGACCCAGTACTTC

V: TRBV11-2
J: TRBJ2-7
size: -
D: TRBD1
CDR3: CASSLSGGEQYF
DNA: TGTGCCAGCAGCTTATCAGGGGGCGAGCAGTACTTC

V: TRBV25-1
J: TRBJ2-5
size: few
D: -
CDR3: CASSELYGEETQYF
DNA: TGTGCCAGCAGTGAATTGTACGGGGAAGAGACCCAGTACTTC

V: TRBV7-9
J: TRBJ1-6
size: -
D: -
CDR3: CASSLPSGGWGNSPLHF
DNA: TGTGCCAGCAGCTTACCCAGCGGCGGCTGGGGTAATTCACCCCTCCACTTT

V: TRBV6-5
J: TRBJ1-2
size: -
D: -
CDR3: CASSYQAAYYGYTF
DNA: TGTGCCAGCAGTTACCAGGCAGCTTACTATGGCTACACCTTC

V: TRBV6-5
J: TRBJ1-3
size: -
D: -
CDR3: CASSYSIQFSGNTIYF
DNA: TGTGCCAGCAGTTACTCGATACAGTTCTCTGGAAACACCATATATTTT

V: TRBV29-1
J: TRBJ2-7
size: -
D: TRBD2
CDR3: CSVDGGVVPYEQYF
DNA: TGCAGCGTTGATGGGGGGGTTGTCCCCTACGAGCAGTACTTC

V: TRBV2
J: TRBJ2-3
size: -
D: -
CDR3: CASSLEGASTDTQYF
DNA: TGTGCCAGCAGTCTTGAGGGTGCTAGCACAGATACGCAGTATTTT

V: TRBV5-1
J: TRBJ2-7
size: once
D: TRBD2
CDR3: CASSPGGVAAYEQYF
DNA: TGCGCCAGCAGCCCCGGGGGGGTCGCGGCCTACGAGCAGTACTTC

V: TRBV10-1
J: TRBJ2-5
size: -
D: TRBD2
CDR3: CASRPPGTSGRETQYF
DNA: TGCGCCAGCAGGCCCCCGGGGACTAGCGGGAGGGAGACCCAGTACTTC

V: TRBV6-5
J: TRBJ2-3
size: -
D: -
CDR3: CATTRDTQYF
DNA: TGTGCCACCACCCGGGATACGCAGTATTTT

V: TRBV7-9
J: TRBJ2-1
size: -
D: -
CDR3: CASSPQGRNEQFF
DNA: TGTGCCAGCAGCCCGCAGGGTAGGAATGAGCAGTTCTTC

V: TRBV25-1
J: TRBJ1-1
size: -
D: -
CDR3: CASSDSTAITEAFF
DNA: TGTGCCAGCAGTGATTCGACAGCAATCACTGAAGCTTTCTTT

V: TRBV5-1
J: TRBJ2-3
size: -
D: TRBD2
CDR3: CASSFGLAGGTDTQYF
DNA: TGCGCCAGCAGCTTTGGACTAGCGGGGGGAACAGATACGCAGTATTTT

V: TRBV10-3
J: TRBJ1-2
size: few
D: TRBD1
CDR3: CAISKGQGVLGYTF
DNA: TGTGCCATCAGCAAGGGACAGGGGGTTCTTGGCTACACCTTC

V: TRBV13
J: TRBJ2-1
size: -
D: -
CDR3: CASSLTGNEQFF
DNA: TGTGCCAGCAGCTTGACAGGCAATGAGCAGTTCTTC

V: TRBV4-1
J: TRBJ2-7
size: -
D: TRBD1
CDR3: CASSQVHRGTYEQYF
DNA: TGCGCCAGCAGCCAAGTACACAGGGGGACCTACGAGCAGTACTTC

V: TRBV14
J: TRBJ1-6
size: -
D: -
CDR3: CASSSDSYNSPLHF
DNA: TGTGCCAGCAGCTCCGACAGTTATAATTCACCCCTCCACTTT

V: TRBV5-6
J: TRBJ2-7
size: once
D: -
CDR3: CASSPEGSYEQYF
DNA: TGTGCCAGCAGCCCGGAGGGGTCCTACGAGCAGTACTTC

V: TRBV14
J: TRBJ1-2
size: -
D: -
CDR3: CASSQESGAPYGYTF
DNA: TGTGCCAGCAGCCAAGAAAGCGGAGCCCCTTATGGCTACACCTTC

V: TRBV5-1
J: TRBJ1-1
size: -
D: TRBD1
CDR3: CASSPGQAAGEAFF
DNA: TGCGCCAGCAGCCCAGGACAGGCTGCGGGGGAAGCTTTCTTT

V: TRBV9
J: TRBJ2-1
size: -
D: TRBD2
CDR3: CASSDPPWRGGSSSYNEQFF
DNA: TGTGCCAGCAGCGACCCACCTTGGCGGGGGGGCTCAAGCTCCTACAATGAGCAGTTCTTC

V: TRBV2
J: TRBJ2-3
size: -
D: TRBD2
CDR3: CASSGGAWGTQYF
DNA: TGTGCCAGCTCCGGGGGGGCATGGGGAACGCAGTATTTT

V: TRBV9
J: TRBJ2-1
size: -
D: TRBD2
CDR3: CASSAPQSGGRNEQFF
DNA: TGTGCCAGCAGCGCCCCGCAAAGCGGGGGAAGAAATGAGCAGTTCTTC

V: TRBV5-5
J: TRBJ2-5
size: -
D: -
CDR3: CASSQTVYQETQYF
DNA: TGTGCCAGCAGCCAGACTGTGTACCAAGAGACCCAGTACTTC

V: TRBV7-8
J: TRBJ2-4
size: -
D: -
CDR3: CASSSRVGRNIQYF
DNA: TGTGCCAGCAGCTCCCGGGTGGGGCGGAACATTCAGTACTTC

V: TRBV28
J: TRBJ1-2
size: -
D: TRBD1
CDR3: CASTDRVHLGYGYTF
DNA: TGTGCCAGCACCGACAGGGTTCATCTGGGCTATGGCTACACCTTC

V: TRBV6-5
J: TRBJ2-2
size: -
D: TRBD1
CDR3: CASSADRVKAGELFF
DNA: TGTGCCAGCAGTGCGGACAGGGTGAAGGCCGGGGAGCTGTTTTTT

V: TRBV23-1
J: TRBJ2-5
size: -
D: -
CDR3: CASSQLMAGVEETQYF
DNA: TGCGCCAGCAGTCAATTAATGGCAGGGGTCGAAGAGACCCAGTACTTC

V: TRBV19
J: TRBJ2-7
size: few
D: -
CDR3: CASSINRGYRNEQYF
DNA: TGTGCCAGTAGTATAAATAGGGGATATAGAAACGAGCAGTACTTC

V: TRBV7-8
J: TRBJ2-2
size: -
D: TRBD1
CDR3: CASSPGQSYTGELFF
DNA: TGTGCCAGCAGCCCGGGACAGTCATACACCGGGGAGCTGTTTTTT